The rows below give T cell receptor beta chains drawn from one sample of a study of OX40 agonist ivuxolimab in advanced cancers. Using immunoSEQ multiplex PCR, the repertoire was profiled, and TCRdb retains in-frame clones only, with some absent. Here the sample spans tens of thousands of clones, 70% to 85% being singletons. The material was CD4+ or CD8+ T cells sorted from blood, obtained in a trial of the OX40 agonist ivuxolimab. The receptor source for this set is an adult with an advanced solid tumor such as melanoma, head and neck, liver or kidney cancer. The CDR3 runs from the conserved cysteine through the conserved F or W. The D gene is left open where the match is weak. The size of a clone is reported for some rows only, either as once, few or many, or as a class for expanded clones.

j_call | v_call | d_call | clone_size | cdr3_aa | cdr3_nt
TRBJ2-6 | TRBV9 | . | . | CASSARPGQSSGANVLTF | TGTGCCAGCAGCGCCCGGCCCGGACAGTCCTCTGGGGCCAACGTCCTGACTTTC
TRBJ1-5 | TRBV30 | . | . | CAWSVPRVQPQHF | TGTGCCTGGAGTGTACCTCGGGTTCAGCCCCAGCATTTT
TRBJ2-3 | TRBV18 | . | . | CASSPGGTGDTQYF | TGTGCCAGCTCACCGGGGGGCACGGGAGATACGCAGTATTTT
TRBJ2-2 | TRBV29-1 | TRBD2 | . | CSVERGLAGAGELFF | TGCAGCGTTGAAAGAGGACTAGCGGGAGCCGGGGAGCTGTTTTTT
TRBJ2-7 | TRBV7-8 | . | . | CASSLPPSEQYF | TGTGCCAGCAGCTTACCACCCTCCGAGCAGTACTTC
TRBJ2-1 | TRBV27 | TRBD1 | . | CASSGQGVGVSYNEQFF | TGTGCCAGCAGTGGACAGGGGGTGGGGGTCTCCTACAATGAGCAGTTCTTC
TRBJ1-1 | TRBV7-9 | . | . | CASSLSRLNTEAFF | TGTGCCAGCAGCTTAAGCCGTTTGAACACTGAAGCTTTCTTT
TRBJ2-7 | TRBV4-1 | TRBD2 | . | CASSQEVASGAGGEQYF | TGCGCCAGCAGCCAAGAGGTGGCTAGCGGGGCCGGCGGCGAGCAGTACTTC
TRBJ1-1 | TRBV4-1 | TRBD1 | . | CASSQDRRPGQGTTEAFF | TGCGCCAGCAGCCAAGATCGGCGCCCGGGACAGGGAACCACTGAAGCTTTCTTT
TRBJ2-7 | TRBV6-5 | . | . | CASSYSQGALMGKQYF | TGTGCCAGCAGTTATTCCCAGGGAGCATTGATGGGGAAGCAGTACTTC
TRBJ2-3 | TRBV5-6 | . | . | CASSFPTDTQYF | TGTGCCAGCAGCTTCCCCACAGATACGCAGTATTTT
TRBJ1-3 | TRBV7-3 | . | . | CASSPLTGGSPGNTIYF | TGTGCCAGCAGCCCGCTAACCGGCGGATCCCCTGGAAACACCATATATTTT
TRBJ2-2 | TRBV9 | TRBD2 | . | CASRRGAGPANTGELFF | TGTGCCAGCCGGAGGGGAGCGGGGCCCGCGAACACCGGGGAGCTGTTTTTT
TRBJ2-1 | TRBV11-2 | TRBD2 | . | CASSLESLAGEEFF | TGTGCCAGCAGCTTAGAATCGCTAGCGGGAGAGGAGTTCTTC
TRBJ1-4 | TRBV29-1 | TRBD1 | . | CSVIDRGNEKLFF | TGCAGCGTGATCGACAGGGGTAATGAAAAACTGTTTTTT
TRBJ2-7 | TRBV18 | TRBD2 | . | CASSPRGGGAYEQYF | TGTGCCAGCTCACCTCGGGGGGGTGGCGCCTACGAGCAGTACTTC
TRBJ2-1 | TRBV7-9 | . | . | CASSWGRTSLYNEQFF | TGTGCCAGCAGCTGGGGTCGGACATCCCTGTACAATGAGCAGTTCTTC
TRBJ1-2 | TRBV4-2 | . | few | CASSPRGYGYTF | TGTGCCAGCAGCCCTAGGGGATATGGCTACACCTTC
TRBJ2-6 | TRBV7-8 | . | . | CASNSHGSGANVLTF | TGTGCCAGCAACTCCCACGGCTCTGGGGCCAACGTCCTGACTTTC
TRBJ1-1 | TRBV28 | TRBD1 | . | CASSYLGQGNTEAFF | TGTGCCAGCAGTTACTTGGGACAGGGGAACACTGAAGCTTTCTTT
TRBJ2-3 | TRBV5-1 | . | . | CASSLEQLEIRDTQYF | TGCGCCAGCAGCTTGGAACAGTTAGAAATCAGGGATACGCAGTATTTT
TRBJ2-3 | TRBV10-3 | . | . | CAISEYDTQYF | TGTGCCATCAGTGAGTACGATACGCAGTATTTT
TRBJ1-1 | TRBV25-1 | . | . | CASSEPGYGKTEAFF | TGTGCCAGCAGTGAGCCAGGTTACGGGAAGACTGAAGCTTTCTTT
TRBJ2-7 | TRBV18 | TRBD1 | . | CASSPSGTAYEQYF | TGTGCCAGCTCACCTTCCGGGACAGCCTACGAGCAGTACTTC
TRBJ2-1 | TRBV14 | TRBD2 | . | CASSRKKRETPYNEQFF | TGTGCCAGCAGCCGTAAGAAGCGGGAGACCCCCTACAATGAGCAGTTCTTC
TRBJ2-3 | TRBV29-1 | . | . | CSVGRAASTDTQYF | TGCAGCGTTGGAAGGGCGGCTAGCACAGATACGCAGTATTTT
TRBJ2-2 | TRBV11-1 | TRBD1 | . | CASSLGQLTAGELFF | TGTGCCAGCAGCTTGGGACAGCTCACCGCCGGGGAGCTGTTTTTT
TRBJ2-2 | TRBV27 | . | . | CASSFSTGELFF | TGTGCCAGCAGTTTTAGTACCGGGGAGCTGTTTTTT
TRBJ2-1 | TRBV6-5 | TRBD2 | . | CASRPGSGAYNEQFF | TGTGCCAGCAGGCCAGGTAGCGGGGCTTACAATGAGCAGTTCTTC
TRBJ2-6 | TRBV5-5 | . | . | CASCRAQSTQSRANVLTF | TGTGCCAGCTGTAGAGCTCAATCCACACAAAGTCGGGCCAACGTCCTGACTTTC
TRBJ1-2 | TRBV30 | . | . | CAWNPGVGAAGYTF | TGTGCCTGGAATCCGGGGGTGGGGGCGGCTGGCTACACCTTC
TRBJ1-4 | TRBV6-1 | . | . | CASTPGAANEKLFF | TGTGCCAGCACTCCGGGGGCCGCTAATGAAAAACTGTTTTTT
TRBJ2-7 | TRBV5-6 | . | . | CASSLGTFPRYF | TGTGCCAGCAGCTTGGGGACCTTCCCTCGCTACTTC
TRBJ1-1 | TRBV5-5 | . | once | CASSPAWAIYMNTEAFF | TGTGCCAGCAGCCCCGCCTGGGCGATCTACATGAACACTGAAGCTTTCTTT
TRBJ2-3 | TRBV9 | TRBD2 | once | CASSLRAGGPNGDTQYF | TGTGCCAGCAGCCTGAGAGCGGGAGGGCCGAATGGCGATACGCAGTATTTT
TRBJ2-2 | TRBV29-1 | . | . | CSVRTSTGELFF | TGCAGCGTTAGGACATCTACCGGGGAGCTGTTTTTT
TRBJ2-5 | TRBV10-3 | TRBD2 | few | CAISETGGVETQYF | TGTGCCATCAGTGAGACGGGAGGGGTAGAGACCCAGTACTTC
TRBJ1-2 | TRBV28 | . | . | CASSLPQGGGYTF | TGTGCCAGCAGTTTACCCCAAGGGGGTGGCTACACCTTC
TRBJ2-6 | TRBV2 | . | . | CASKEQASGANVLTF | TGTGCCAGCAAAGAACAGGCATCTGGGGCCAACGTCCTGACTTTC
TRBJ2-7 | TRBV7-8 | TRBD2 | . | CASNPALRGGPPYEQYF | TGTGCCAGCAATCCCGCCTTGCGGGGGGGTCCTCCCTACGAGCAGTACTTC
TRBJ1-2 | TRBV28 | . | . | CASTRGGGEKNYGYTF | TGTGCCAGCACCCGAGGCGGGGGGGAGAAAAACTATGGCTACACCTTC
TRBJ2-7 | TRBV5-1 | TRBD1 | . | CASSGDRGPLSYEQYF | TGCGCCAGCAGCGGAGACAGGGGACCCCTCTCCTACGAGCAGTACTTC
TRBJ2-1 | TRBV16 | . | . | CASSQFTYNEQFF | TGTGCCAGCAGCCAATTCACCTACAATGAGCAGTTCTTC
TRBJ1-5 | TRBV2 | TRBD1 | . | CASSDMGQSNQPQHF | TGTGCCAGCAGTGATATGGGACAGAGCAATCAGCCCCAGCATTTT
TRBJ1-5 | TRBV18 | . | . | CASSPGGSNQPQHF | TGTGCCAGCTCACCAGGGGGTAGCAATCAGCCCCAGCATTTT
TRBJ1-2 | TRBV4-1 | . | . | CASSQAQAIGGYTF | TGCGCCAGCAGCCAAGCGCAGGCAATCGGGGGCTACACCTTC
TRBJ2-1 | TRBV19 | . | once | CASTSRGFPYGEQFF | TGTGCCAGTACCTCCCGGGGGTTTCCCTACGGTGAGCAGTTCTTC
TRBJ1-5 | TRBV30 | . | few | CAWSVGGPQHF | TGTGCCTGGAGTGTAGGAGGGCCCCAGCATTTT
TRBJ2-1 | TRBV19 | TRBD2 | . | CASRGGRTSGTRVYNEQFF | TGTGCCAGTAGGGGGGGCAGGACTAGCGGGACTAGGGTCTACAATGAGCAGTTCTTC
TRBJ1-6 | TRBV4-1 | . | few | CASSPNNSPLHF | TGCGCCAGCAGCCCAAATAATTCACCCCTCCACTTT
TRBJ2-2 | TRBV9 | TRBD2 | . | CASSVELAGVTGELFF | TGTGCCAGCAGCGTAGAACTAGCGGGTGTCACCGGGGAGCTGTTTTTT
TRBJ1-3 | TRBV30 | . | . | CAWSLGTTGNTIYF | TGTGCCTGGAGTTTGGGGACTACTGGAAACACCATATATTTT
TRBJ2-7 | TRBV11-2 | . | . | CASSPQVSEQYF | TGTGCCAGCAGCCCCCAAGTATCCGAGCAGTACTTC